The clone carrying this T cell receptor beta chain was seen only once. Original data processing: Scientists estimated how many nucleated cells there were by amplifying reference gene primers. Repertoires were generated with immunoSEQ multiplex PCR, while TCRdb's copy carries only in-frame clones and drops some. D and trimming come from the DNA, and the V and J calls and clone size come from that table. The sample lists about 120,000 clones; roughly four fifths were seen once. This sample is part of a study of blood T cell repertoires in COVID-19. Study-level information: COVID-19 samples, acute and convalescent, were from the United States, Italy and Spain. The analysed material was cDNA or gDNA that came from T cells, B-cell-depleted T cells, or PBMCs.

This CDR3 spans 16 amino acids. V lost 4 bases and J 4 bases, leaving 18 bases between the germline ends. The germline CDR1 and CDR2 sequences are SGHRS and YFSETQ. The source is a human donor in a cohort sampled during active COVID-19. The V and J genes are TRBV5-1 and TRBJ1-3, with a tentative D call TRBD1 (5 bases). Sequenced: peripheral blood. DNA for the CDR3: TGCGCCAGCAGCCCCGGGGGAGTATCGCCGGGAAACACCATATATTTT. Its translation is CASSPGGVSPGNTIYF.